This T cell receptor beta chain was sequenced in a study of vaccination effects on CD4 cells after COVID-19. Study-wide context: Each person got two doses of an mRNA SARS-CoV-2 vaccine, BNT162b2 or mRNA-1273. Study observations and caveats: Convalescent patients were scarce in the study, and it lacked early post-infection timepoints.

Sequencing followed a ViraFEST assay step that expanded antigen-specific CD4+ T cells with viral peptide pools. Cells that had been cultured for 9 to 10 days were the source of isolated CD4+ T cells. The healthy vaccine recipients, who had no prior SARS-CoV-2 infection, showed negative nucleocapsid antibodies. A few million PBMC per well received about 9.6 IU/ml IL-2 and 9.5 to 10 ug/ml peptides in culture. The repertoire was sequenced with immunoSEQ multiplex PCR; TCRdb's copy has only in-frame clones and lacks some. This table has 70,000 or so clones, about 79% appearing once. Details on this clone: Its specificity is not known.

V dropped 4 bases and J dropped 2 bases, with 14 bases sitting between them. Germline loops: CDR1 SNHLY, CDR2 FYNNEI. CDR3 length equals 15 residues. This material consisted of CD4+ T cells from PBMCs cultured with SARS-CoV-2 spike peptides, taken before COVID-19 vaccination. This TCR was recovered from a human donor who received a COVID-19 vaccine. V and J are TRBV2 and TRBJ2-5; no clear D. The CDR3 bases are TGTGCCAGCAGTGGCGCGGTCATCGTTCAAGAGACCCAGTACTTC. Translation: CASSGAVIVQETQYF.